This TCR beta chain was obtained from a study of T-cell memory formation after mild COVID-19. Study-wide findings and caveats: Memory cells collected pre-infection included some clones that later responded, suggesting cross-reactive memory joined.

TCRdb ran MiXCR on the 5' RACE reads and lists one entry per CDR3 protein. The repertoire consists of about 140,000 distinct CDR3 sequences, with 6% occurring once and the leading ten covering about 2%. The germline gives CDR1 MNHEY, CDR2 SVGAGI. The CDR3 runs 11 residues. Between the trimmed V and J ends, which lost 7 bases and 3 bases, there was a span of 6 bases. This clonotype was observed a few times. Antigen: not known. The source is an adult woman who had mild COVID-19 (a few samples of this study predate the infection). Cell type and time point are not known. Sample: PBMCs or a T cell subset sorted from them (not recorded which). The rearrangement joins TRBV6-5 to TRBJ2-5; D unresolved. Here the CDR3 reads CASTIEETQYF. CDR3 sequence (DNA): TGTGCCAGCACCATAGAAGAGACCCAGTACTTC.